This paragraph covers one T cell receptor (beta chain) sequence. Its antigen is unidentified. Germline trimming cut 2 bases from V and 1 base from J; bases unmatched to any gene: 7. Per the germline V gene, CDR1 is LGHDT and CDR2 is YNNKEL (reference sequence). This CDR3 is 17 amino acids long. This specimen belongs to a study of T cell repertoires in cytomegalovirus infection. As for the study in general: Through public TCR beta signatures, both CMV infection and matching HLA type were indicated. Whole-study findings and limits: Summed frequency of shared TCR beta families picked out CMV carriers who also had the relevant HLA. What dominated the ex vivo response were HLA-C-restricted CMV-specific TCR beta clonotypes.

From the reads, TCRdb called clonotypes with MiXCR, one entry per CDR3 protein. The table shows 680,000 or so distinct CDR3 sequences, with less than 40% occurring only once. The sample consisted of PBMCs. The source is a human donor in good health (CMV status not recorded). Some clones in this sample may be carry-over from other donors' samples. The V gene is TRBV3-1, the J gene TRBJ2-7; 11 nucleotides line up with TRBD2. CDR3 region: CASSQTVGLADSYEQYF. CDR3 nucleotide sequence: TGTGCCAGCAGCCAAACCGTGGGACTAGCGGATTCCTACGAGCAGTACTTC.